These 8 T cell receptor beta chains were all obtained from the same sample, sequenced in a study of T cells in Graves' hyperthyroidism and ophthalmopathy. The source material, RNA transcripts, was used to amplify TCR beta CDR3 regions. A first-round RT-PCR of the TCR CDR3 used the HTBI primer set. TCRdb reprocessed the multiplex PCR reads via MiXCR and lists one record per CDR3 protein. The repertoire holds roughly 350,000 distinct CDR3 sequences, with roughly 13% as singletons. Sequenced sample: blood. These receptors came from a woman aged 25 to 45 with Graves' hyperthyroidism.

The chain is built from TRBV6-2 or TRBV6-3 and TRBJ1-6; D not resolved. The CDR3 extends over 14 amino acids. Trimming pared 0 bases from V and 10 bases from J, leaving 10 bases between. Germline V gives CDR1 MNHEY, CDR2 SVGEGT. In DNA, the CDR3 is TGTGCCAGCAGTTACTCGACAAGCGGGTCACCCCTCCACTTT. Its translation is CASSYSTSGSPLHF.

Many counts were recorded for this clonotype. The chain has TRBV19 and TRBJ2-2; no definite D call. The CDR3 contains 15 residues. The V gene's germline CDR1 is LNHDA and CDR2 SQIVND (reference sequence). Trimming cost V 8 bases and J 0 bases, with 13 bases left between them. In DNA, the CDR3 is TGTGCCAGTCAGACGAGTTTCGCGAACACCGGGGAGCTGTTTTTT. It codes for CASQTSFANTGELFF.

This clonotype was counted at least ten times. The chain links TRBV12-3 or TRBV12-4 to TRBJ2-3; a weak D match, TRBD2 (6 bases). V was trimmed by 5 bases and J by 0 bases, leaving 15 bases between them. The CDR3 has 16 residues. CDR3 nucleotides: TGTGCCAGCAGTACTTTTCTAGCGCGAAGCACAGATACGCAGTATTTT. It yields the protein CASSTFLARSTDTQYF.

This clonotype was recorded a few times. The rearrangement uses TRBV7-9 and TRBJ2-3; either TRBD1 or TRBD2 may supply D (6 bases each). CDR1 and CDR2 from the germline V gene are SEHNR and FQNEAQ (reference sequence). V lost 5 bases, J lost 5 bases, and 17 bases lay in between. The CDR3 spans 15 residues. The chain's CDR3 is CASSTGHGGKDTQYF. CDR3 nucleotide sequence: TGTGCCAGCAGCACCGGACACGGGGGCAAAGATACGCAGTATTTT.

Ten or more counts support this clonotype. The chain carries TRBV6-2 or TRBV6-3 and TRBJ1-5; D is undetermined. The V gene lost 2 bases and the J gene lost 3 bases, with 14 bases spanning the gap. Germline CDR1 reads MNHEY; CDR2 reads SVGEGT. The length of the CDR3 is 16 residues. The CDR3 DNA sequence: TGTGCCAGCAGTTACCTCGACATGGGCTCCAATCAGCCCCAGCATTTT. Its translation is CASSYLDMGSNQPQHF.

This clonotype came up a few times. The genes are TRBV4-3 and TRBJ1-1; D not certain. Between the trimmed V and J ends, which lost 3 bases and 1 base, there was a span of 12 bases. The CDR3 is made up of 15 amino acids. Germline CDR1 is LGHNA and CDR2 is YSLEER. Here the CDR3 DNA reads TGCGCCAGCAGCCATGACCCCGACGGGAACACTGAAGCTTTCTTT. This encodes CASSHDPDGNTEAFF.

This rearrangement joins TRBV6-5 to TRBJ2-3; TRBD1 agrees at 10 bases. The germline CDR1 and CDR2 sequences are MNHEY and SVGAGI. The CDR3 spans 18 residues. V lost 3 bases to trimming and J lost 2 bases; unmatched junction nucleotides: 11. The CDR3 DNA sequence: TGTGCCAGCAGTTATCCGGGACAGGGGACGGCACCCACAGATACGCAGTATTTT. The encoded protein is CASSYPGQGTAPTDTQYF.

The chain recombines TRBV2 with TRBJ2-1, with D possibly being TRBD2 (6 bases). Germline V gene sequence: CDR1 SNHLY, CDR2 FYNNEI. The CDR3 has 16 residues. Trimming took off 6 bases at V and 4 bases at J, with 19 bases between the two ends. CDR3 amino acids: CASSVGEAPLYNEQFF. DNA for the CDR3: TGTGCCAGCAGCGTGGGGGAGGCCCCTCTGTACAATGAGCAGTTCTTC.